Presented here are 11 T cell receptor beta chains from one specimen sequenced in a study of CD8+ T cells in alopecia areata (dated by TCRdb to the late 2010s). Library creation used the immunoSEQ multiplex PCR assay. RNA was extracted from all samples and reverse transcribed into cDNA as template for TCR sequencing. As stored in TCRdb, this immuneACCESS dataset retains in-frame rearrangements with V and J assigned. A fraction of the clones does not appear; measured against another copy, unresolved V genes explain less than half of the discrepancy, and the remainder lacks a known reason. Here the sample has around 150,000 clones; about 54% occur a single time. Jointly, the top ten make up approximately 4.3% of the sample. The specimen was CD4+ T cells sorted from blood. The receptor set was obtained from a human donor in good health.

The J gene is TRBJ2-3, the V gene TRBV7-2; 8 nucleotides match TRBD2. The CDR3 sequence is 14 residues long. The trim removed 3 bases at V and 4 bases at J, leaving 3 bases unmatched. The germline V gene encodes CDR1 SGHTA and CDR2 FQGNSA. DNA of the CDR3: TGTGCCAGCAGCTTCGGGAGGGGTGCAGATACGCAGTATTTT. Protein sequence: CASSFGRGADTQYF.

This clone was observed a few times. The rearrangement joins TRBV28 to TRBJ1-1; perhaps TRBD1 as D (5 bases). The CDR3 has 14 residues. Germline CDR1 MDHEN, CDR2 SYDVKM. Trimming shortened V by 5 bases and J by 5 bases, and 15 bases separated the two germline ends. CDR3 residues: CASSLIGARTEAFF. The CDR3 DNA follows: TGTGCCAGCAGTCTAATAGGGGCGCGGACTGAAGCTTTCTTT.

The V and J genes are TRBV6-5 and TRBJ2-2; possibly TRBD2 for D (6 bases). V lost 5 bases and J lost 3, with 13 bases in between. This CDR3 is built from 15 residues. In germline, CDR1 is MNHEY, CDR2 SVGAGI. The CDR3 sequence is CASSRGTVDTGELFF. The CDR3 DNA is TGTGCCAGCAGTCGCGGGACGGTGGACACCGGGGAGCTGTTTTTT.

This clone has only a few counts. The chain links TRBV29-1 to TRBJ2-5; either TRBD1 or TRBD2 may supply D (5 bases each). V dropped 4 bases and J dropped 0 bases, with 12 bases sitting between them. The CDR3 loop spans 14 amino acids. Germline CDR1 is SQVTM and CDR2 is ANQGSEA. This chain's CDR3 is CSVAGRLYQETQYF. CDR3 bases: TGCAGCGTTGCGGGACGTCTTTACCAAGAGACCCAGTACTTC.

The genes are TRBV29-1 and TRBJ1-1; D remains ambiguous. Germline V gene sequence: CDR1 SQVTM, CDR2 ANQGSEA. Trimming stripped 3 bases from V and 1 base from J, with 6 bases between. This CDR3 spans 12 amino acids. CDR3 loop: CSVDEGNTEAFF. The CDR3 region has the DNA TGCAGCGTTGATGAAGGGAACACTGAAGCTTTCTTT.

V is TRBV29-1 and J is TRBJ1-2, with D perhaps matching TRBD1 (6 bases). Germline CDR1 SQVTM, CDR2 ANQGSEA. This CDR3 is 14 amino acids long. The ends were cut back, 7 bases at V and 4 bases at J, with 19 bases in the middle. The CDR3 sequence is CSALTRTAAYGYTF. The CDR3 coding sequence is TGCAGCGCCCTAACCCGGACAGCCGCCTATGGCTACACCTTC. Complete variable domain (other parts from reference TRBV29-1 and TRBJ1-2): SAVISQKPSRDICQRGTSLTIQCQVDSQVTMMFWYRQQPGQSLTLIATANQGSEATYESGFVIDKFPISRPNLTFSTLTVSNMSPEDSSIYLCSALTRTAAYGYTFGSGTRLTVV.

The V and J genes are TRBV5-1 and TRBJ2-6, with D tentatively TRBD2 (5 bases). The germline V gene has CDR1 SGHRS and CDR2 YFSETQ. The CDR3 is 13 amino acids. Trimming pared 2 bases from V and 16 bases from J, leaving 16 bases between. CDR3 loop: CASSFTWPGKLTF. CDR3 bases: TGCGCCAGCAGCTTCACCTGGCCGGGAAAACTGACTTTC.

Concerning this clone itself: Other DNA variants within this sample encode the same CDR3. This chain joins TRBV4-1 and TRBJ2-7; 8 positions agree with TRBD1. CDR1 is MGHRA and CDR2 is YSYEKL in the germline V gene. The CDR3 consists of 14 residues. Trimming cost V 4 bases and J 2 bases; bases outside gene matches: 4. The CDR3 loop is CASSRDRGTYEQYF. CDR3 coding DNA: TGCGCCAGCAGCCGAGACAGGGGAACCTACGAGCAGTACTTC.

The chain couples TRBV4-2 to TRBJ2-7; D gene ambiguous. Trimming left V 0 bases short and J 6 bases short, with 21 bases between. The CDR3 has 17 amino acids. Germline V gene data show CDR1 as LGHNA and CDR2 as YNFKEQ. CDR3 nucleotides: TGTGCCAGCAGCCAAGATCCTGGGCCAGCAGTCTCTCGCGAGCAGTACTTC. Translating it yields CASSQDPGPAVSREQYF.

This clone was detected once. V usage is TRBV2 and J usage is TRBJ1-5, with 9 bases aligning to TRBD1. Germline trimming cut 6 bases from V and 0 bases from J; bases unmatched to any gene: 6. CDR1 SNHLY and CDR2 FYNNEI come from the germline V gene. This CDR3 spans 16 amino acids. CDR3: CASRGGQGNSNQPQHF. The CDR3 nucleotides read TGTGCCAGCAGGGGAGGACAGGGGAATAGCAATCAGCCCCAGCATTTT.

CDR3 nucleotide sequence: TGTGCCAGCAGCCTCTGGACTAGCGGGAGCGTAGGGGATGAGCAGTTCTTC. This codes for CASSLWTSGSVGDEQFF. The chain couples TRBV14 to TRBJ2-1; 13 nucleotides line up with TRBD2. V lost 4 bases to trimming and J lost 8 bases; unmatched junction nucleotides: 11. The CDR3 totals 17 residues. In germline, CDR1 is SGHDN, CDR2 FVKESK. The full variable domain, rest sourced from reference TRBV14 and TRBJ2-1, is EAGVTQFPSHSVIEKGQTVTLRCDPISGHDNLYWYRRVMGKEIKFLLHFVKESKQDESGMPNNRFLAERTGGTYSTLKVQPAELEDSGVYFCASSLWTSGSVGDEQFFGPGTRLTVL.